These T cell receptor beta chains were read from a single sample in a study of cytomegalovirus exposure and HLA in healthy donors. Repertoires were generated with immunoSEQ multiplex PCR, while TCRdb's copy carries only in-frame clones and drops some. This sample contains more than 45,000 clones. The sample taken for sequencing was PBMCs. Every receptor here comes from a woman between 55 and 75 years old in good health and CMV-seropositive. The CDR3 runs from the conserved cysteine through the conserved F or W. Fields, in order: clone size, D gene, J gene, V gene, CDR3 protein, CDR3 DNA. D genes are given only for firm matches. Rows give clone size only sometimes, using once, few, many, or a class for an expanded clone.

- | - | TRBJ1-1 | TRBV19 | CASMGQLNTEAFF | TGTGCCAGTATGGGGCAGCTGAACACTGAAGCTTTCTTT
- | TRBD2 | TRBJ2-1 | TRBV2 | CASSEAGGTDNEQFF | TGTGCCAGCAGTGAAGCGGGGGGGACCGATAATGAGCAGTTCTTC
- | - | TRBJ1-5 | TRBV2 | CASSEWADQPQHF | TGTGCCAGCAGTGAATGGGCCGATCAGCCCCAGCATTTT
- | - | TRBJ1-1 | TRBV10-2 | CASSEASGLGTEAFF | TGCGCCAGCAGTGAAGCGTCGGGGTTGGGCACTGAAGCTTTCTTT
- | TRBD2 | TRBJ2-5 | TRBV14 | CASSLAGGPRETQYF | TGTGCCAGCAGCCTAGCGGGGGGGCCCCGGGAGACCCAGTACTTC
- | TRBD2 | TRBJ2-1 | TRBV27 | CASSHGTSGDNEQFF | TGTGCCAGCAGTCACGGGACTAGCGGCGACAATGAGCAGTTCTTC
medium-sized | - | TRBJ1-1 | TRBV5-6 | CASSFINSPNTEAFF | TGTGCCAGCAGCTTTATCAACTCACCGAACACTGAAGCTTTCTTT
- | TRBD1 | TRBJ1-2 | TRBV11-3 | CASSRGLQGANYGYTF | TGTGCCAGCAGCCGGGGACTCCAGGGGGCTAACTATGGCTACACCTTC
- | TRBD2 | TRBJ2-1 | TRBV29-1 | CSVVSGTSGGDNEQFF | TGCAGCGTTGTTTCCGGGACTAGCGGGGGGGACAATGAGCAGTTCTTC
- | TRBD1 | TRBJ1-1 | TRBV6-5 | CASSYRTGVNTEAFF | TGTGCCAGCAGTTACCGGACAGGGGTCAACACTGAAGCTTTCTTT
- | - | TRBJ2-2 | TRBV5-1 | CASSFQTTNTGELFF | TGCGCCAGCAGCTTCCAGACTACGAACACCGGGGAGCTGTTTTTT
- | TRBD1 | TRBJ2-5 | TRBV5-5 | CASSPLTGVETQYF | TGTGCCAGCAGCCCCTTGACAGGGGTAGAGACCCAGTACTTC
- | - | TRBJ2-3 | TRBV9 | CASSVEPRPDTQYF | TGTGCCAGCAGCGTAGAACCCAGGCCAGATACGCAGTATTTT
- | TRBD1 | TRBJ2-7 | TRBV5-4 | CASGGRQGINYEQYF | TGTGCCAGCGGAGGGCGACAGGGGATCAACTACGAGCAGTACTTC
- | - | TRBJ2-1 | TRBV5-6 | CASSPGQKYNEQFF | TGTGCCAGCAGCCCCGGACAGAAATACAATGAGCAGTTCTTC
- | TRBD1 | TRBJ1-2 | TRBV6-1 | CASSEIAGGYGYTF | TGTGCCAGCAGTGAAATCGCAGGGGGCTATGGCTACACCTTC
- | - | TRBJ1-6 | TRBV9 | CASSVGGSPLHF | TGTGCCAGCAGCGTGGGGGGTTCACCCCTCCACTTT
- | - | TRBJ2-6 | TRBV29-1 | CSVRSGANVLTF | TGCAGCGTTCGCTCTGGGGCCAACGTCCTGACTTTC